These 14 T cell receptor beta chains were sequenced from one sample in a study of cytomegalovirus exposure and HLA in healthy donors. In the PCR, 60 Vbeta and 13 Jbeta primers were used. Generated by immunoSEQ multiplex PCR, the TCRdb table keeps only in-frame clones and is missing some. The repertoire consists of approximately 150,000 clones, with 60% to 85% occurring once and the leading ten covering approximately 13%. The material sequenced was PBMCs. These receptors all stem from a middle-aged man in good health and CMV-seropositive.

V usage is TRBV18 and J usage is TRBJ2-7, with TRBD1 identical over 7 bases. J lost 0 bases, V lost 3 bases, and 5 bases had no gene match. CDR1 and CDR2 (germline): KGHSH, LQKENI. This CDR3 is 15 amino acids long. CDR3 region: CASSPRDSSSYEQYF. Here the CDR3 DNA reads TGTGCCAGCTCACCTCGGGACAGCAGCTCCTACGAGCAGTACTTC.

In the case of this clone: One end of the junction fails to match germline, which may point to a read error. V gene TRBV2 combines with J gene TRBJ2-6; 11 nucleotides align to TRBD2. CDR1 is SNHLY and CDR2 is FYNNEI in the germline V gene. This CDR3 region has 16 residues. The chain's CDR3 is CAQPSSGRTGANGLTF. The CDR3 DNA follows: TGTGCCCAGCCGTCTAGCGGGAGGACTGGGGCCAACGGCCTGACTTTC. Variable domain in full (rest from reference TRBV2 and TRBJ2-6): EPEVTQTPSHQVTQMGQEVILRCVPISNHLYFYWYRQILGQKVEFLVSFYNNEISEKSEIFDDQFSVERPDGSNFTLKIRSTKLEDSAMYFCAQPSSGRTGANGLTFGAGSRLTVL.

The V call is TRBV13, the J call TRBJ2-1; D remains ambiguous. This CDR3 has 14 amino acids. The germline V gene has CDR1 PRHDT and CDR2 FYEKMQ (reference sequence). V was pared by 2 bases and J by 9 bases, with 14 bases between. The CDR3 DNA sequence: TGTGCCAGCAGCTTAAACTTAAAATACGGTGAGCAGTTCTTC. It specifies CASSLNLKYGEQFF.

The V call is TRBV6-5, the J call TRBJ2-7; 12 nucleotides match TRBD2. Germline loops: CDR1 MNHEY, CDR2 SVGAGI. The CDR3 runs 13 residues. Trimming cost V 8 bases and J 5 bases; bases outside gene matches: 4. CDR3 coding DNA: TGTGCCAGCTACGGACTAGCGGGGCACGAGCAGTACTTC. It translates to CASYGLAGHEQYF.

This clone was seen more than once but under ten times. This sequence joins TRBV7-2 and TRBJ2-3; D might be TRBD2 (5 bases). The CDR3 is 13 amino acids. V shed 6 bases and J shed 4 bases, with 11 bases lying between them. Germline CDR1 SGHTA, CDR2 FQGNSA. Written as DNA, the CDR3 is TGTGCCAGCAGACCTAATAGCGCAGATACGCAGTATTTT. This codes for CASRPNSADTQYF.

V usage is TRBV19 and J usage is TRBJ2-2, with TRBD2 as a possible D gene (5 bases). Trimming pared 5 bases from V and 4 bases from J, leaving 17 bases between. Per the germline V gene, CDR1 is LNHDA and CDR2 is SQIVND (reference sequence). This CDR3 has 16 amino acids. The CDR3 DNA is TGTGCCAGTAGTGTCCTTTTGGGCCGGGGCACCGGGGAGCTGTTTTTT. Its translation: CASSVLLGRGTGELFF.

This chain connects TRBV5-1 to TRBJ2-3, with D hard to call. Germline V gene lookup returns CDR1 SGHRS and CDR2 YFSETQ. The germline V and J ends were trimmed by 2 bases and 2 bases, with 15 bases remaining between them. This CDR3 spans 16 amino acids. The CDR3 region is CASSFGRPDITDTQYF. In nucleotides, the CDR3 is TGCGCCAGCAGCTTCGGCAGGCCCGACATCACAGATACGCAGTATTTT.

The V call is TRBV15, the J call TRBJ1-4, with 8 bases identical to TRBD1. Germline CDR1 and CDR2: LNHNV and YYDKDF (reference sequence). The CDR3 runs 14 residues. Losses at the gene ends were 4 bases for V and 8 bases for J; bases not matched to a gene: 6. The CDR3 DNA reads TGTGCCACCAGCATCCAGGGGGCTTACGAAAAACTGTTTTTT. Amino acid sequence: CATSIQGAYEKLFF. The whole variable domain, filled in from reference TRBV15 and TRBJ1-4, reads DAMVIQNPRYQVTQFGKPVTLSCSQTLNHNVMYWYQQKSSQAPKLLFHYYDKDFNNEADTPDNFQSRRPNTSFCFLDIRSPGLGDTAMYLCATSIQGAYEKLFFGSGTQLSVL.

The V gene is TRBV28, the J gene TRBJ2-7, with 7 positions matching TRBD2. The CDR3 is 16 residues long. The germline V gene has CDR1 MDHEN and CDR2 SYDVKM. J was trimmed by 3 bases and V by 10 bases; bases with no gene match: 18. The CDR3 sequence is CATRRGGSGLLYEQYF. Written as DNA, the CDR3 is TGTGCCACCCGTAGGGGCGGGAGTGGCCTACTCTACGAGCAGTACTTC.

The chain joins TRBV6-6 to TRBJ2-7, with D perhaps TRBD1 (5 bases). The CDR3 has 16 amino acids. Trimming removed 0 bases from V and 0 bases from J, with 12 bases in between. From germline, CDR1 is MNHNY and CDR2 SVGAGI (reference sequence). CDR3 sequence reads: CASSYSAGSVSYEQYF. The CDR3 DNA reads TGTGCCAGCAGTTACTCGGCAGGGTCGGTCTCCTACGAGCAGTACTTC.

The chain uses TRBV19 and TRBJ2-5; TRBD2 matches at 8 bases. This CDR3 is 14 amino acids long. From germline, CDR1 is LNHDA and CDR2 SQIVND (reference sequence). The junction had 4 bases not matched to a gene; V was cut back by 5 bases and J by 2 bases. CDR3 region: CASSAAGGQETQYF. The CDR3 DNA sequence: TGTGCCAGTAGTGCGGCGGGGGGACAAGAGACCCAGTACTTC.

The chain has TRBV7-8 and TRBJ2-3, with D possibly matching TRBD2 (5 bases). The CDR3 contains 14 residues. Germline loops: CDR1 SGHVS, CDR2 FQNEAQ. With 3 bases removed from V and 4 bases from J, the gap between germline ends came to 11 bases. The CDR3 DNA sequence: TGTGCCAGCAGCTTCGAACGGGGAGCAGATACGCAGTATTTT. Translated, it gives CASSFERGADTQYF.

This chain uses TRBV27 with TRBJ2-5, with D possibly being TRBD2 (5 bases). V dropped 5 bases and J dropped 1 base, with 14 bases sitting between them. Germline-derived CDR1 and CDR2 are MNHEY and SMNVEV (reference sequence). The CDR3 length is 15 residues. CDR3 DNA: TGTGCCAGCAGTACAAGGGAGCTTGGCCAAGAGACCCAGTACTTC. This codes for CASSTRELGQETQYF.

The chain uses TRBV10-3 and TRBJ1-2; D unclear. Germline V gives CDR1 ENHRY, CDR2 SYGVKD. This CDR3 contains 15 residues. V gave up 2 bases and J gave up 2 bases, with 12 bases separating them. The CDR3 is CAISEAITGNYGYTF. As DNA, the CDR3 is TGTGCCATCAGTGAGGCGATAACCGGGAACTATGGCTACACCTTC.